Listed below are T cell receptor beta chains from one sample, sequenced in a study of technical replicates of blood from four donors. Clones were read by immunoSEQ multiplex PCR, and TCRdb kept only the in-frame ones, dropping some. Among tens of thousands of clones listed, approximately 94% were seen once. Sequenced sample: T cells isolated from PBMCs. The receptor source for this set is a human donor in good health. CDR3s include the opening cysteine and the closing phenylalanine or tryptophan. D genes are given only for firm matches. A clone size is listed for some rows: how often the clone was seen (once, few, many), or a class if it is expanded.

V gene: TRBV6-1
clone size: .
J gene: TRBJ1-2
D gene: TRBD1
CDR3 DNA: TGTGCCAGCAGAGAAAGGACAGGGAGCGACTATGGCTACACCTTC
CDR3 protein: CASRERTGSDYGYTF

V gene: TRBV19
clone size: .
J gene: TRBJ2-7
D gene: .
CDR3 DNA: TGTGCCAGTAGTCTTAGTTCGCCTCCCTACGAGCAGTACTTC
CDR3 protein: CASSLSSPPYEQYF

V gene: TRBV27
clone size: .
J gene: TRBJ2-7
D gene: .
CDR3 DNA: TGTGCCAGCAGCCTCGTGCTAGCGAGTGAGCAGTACTTC
CDR3 protein: CASSLVLASEQYF

V gene: TRBV5-4
clone size: .
J gene: TRBJ2-2
D gene: TRBD2
CDR3 DNA: TGTGCCAGCAGCTTGATCCCTAGCGGGGGCTTGACCGGGGAGCTGTTTTTT
CDR3 protein: CASSLIPSGGLTGELFF

V gene: TRBV28
clone size: .
J gene: TRBJ2-1
D gene: TRBD1
CDR3 DNA: TGTGCCAGCAGCGGGCCACAGGGGTACAATGAGCAGTTCTTC
CDR3 protein: CASSGPQGYNEQFF

V gene: TRBV29-1
clone size: once
J gene: TRBJ2-5
D gene: TRBD2
CDR3 DNA: TGCAGCGCAGGGACTAGCGGGTATGAGACCCAGTACTTC
CDR3 protein: CSAGTSGYETQYF

V gene: TRBV7-9
clone size: .
J gene: TRBJ1-6
D gene: TRBD1
CDR3 DNA: TGTGCCAGCAGCTCGTACGAGGGGGCGCTCATAGCCCTCCACTTT
CDR3 protein: CASSSYEGALIALHF

V gene: TRBV15
clone size: .
J gene: TRBJ1-1
D gene: .
CDR3 DNA: TGTGCCACCAGCATAGACAGTGCCTCCGAAGCTTTCTTT
CDR3 protein: CATSIDSASEAFF

V gene: TRBV9
clone size: once
J gene: TRBJ1-3
D gene: .
CDR3 DNA: TGTGCCAGCAGCCTCTCGGGGGCAGCCGGGGGGAACACCATATATTTT
CDR3 protein: CASSLSGAAGGNTIYF

V gene: TRBV19
clone size: .
J gene: TRBJ2-1
D gene: .
CDR3 DNA: TGTGCCAGTAGTATAGACGGTTACAATGAGCAGTTCTTC
CDR3 protein: CASSIDGYNEQFF

V gene: TRBV7-2
clone size: .
J gene: TRBJ2-1
D gene: TRBD2
CDR3 DNA: TGTGCCAGCAGATTAGTACTAGCGGGCTACAATGAGCAGTTCTTC
CDR3 protein: CASRLVLAGYNEQFF

V gene: TRBV6-6
clone size: .
J gene: TRBJ1-1
D gene: TRBD1
CDR3 DNA: TGTGCCAGTATTTCCGGGACAGCCTTGAACACTGAAGCTTTCTTT
CDR3 protein: CASISGTALNTEAFF

V gene: TRBV2
clone size: .
J gene: TRBJ2-7
D gene: TRBD1
CDR3 DNA: TGTGCCACTCAGAACACGGGACAGAGCTACGAGCAGTACTTC
CDR3 protein: CATQNTGQSYEQYF

V gene: TRBV6-1
clone size: .
J gene: TRBJ2-7
D gene: TRBD1
CDR3 DNA: TGTGCCAGTTCGACAGGGATTACCTACGAGCAGTACTTC
CDR3 protein: CASSTGITYEQYF

V gene: TRBV6-5
clone size: once
J gene: TRBJ1-1
D gene: TRBD1
CDR3 DNA: TGTGCCAGCAGTTACTCACAGGGGTGGCTTAGGACTGAAGCTTTCTTT
CDR3 protein: CASSYSQGWLRTEAFF

V gene: TRBV20-1
clone size: .
J gene: TRBJ2-7
D gene: .
CDR3 DNA: TGCAGTGCTCCGGTGAGGGACGAGCAGTACTTC
CDR3 protein: CSAPVRDEQYF

V gene: TRBV5-4
clone size: .
J gene: TRBJ2-2
D gene: TRBD1
CDR3 DNA: TGTGCCAGCAGCTCACCAACAGGGGCTTTGAACACCGGGGAGCTGTTTTTT
CDR3 protein: CASSSPTGALNTGELFF

V gene: TRBV6-5
clone size: .
J gene: TRBJ2-2
D gene: TRBD2
CDR3 DNA: TGTGCCAGCAGTTACGAGGCGGGGGGAACCGGGGAGCTGTTTTTT
CDR3 protein: CASSYEAGGTGELFF

V gene: TRBV28
clone size: .
J gene: TRBJ1-5
D gene: .
CDR3 DNA: TGTGCCAGCAGCACCTCCGGACTTTATAGCAATCAGCCCCAGCATTTT
CDR3 protein: CASSTSGLYSNQPQHF

V gene: TRBV30
clone size: .
J gene: TRBJ2-1
D gene: .
CDR3 DNA: TGTGCCTGGTTGAGGGACTGGGACGACAATGAGCAGTTCTTC
CDR3 protein: CAWLRDWDDNEQFF

V gene: TRBV5-1
clone size: .
J gene: TRBJ2-1
D gene: TRBD1
CDR3 DNA: TGCGCCAGCAGCCATGACAGGGACGGCTATGAGCAGTTCTTC
CDR3 protein: CASSHDRDGYEQFF

V gene: TRBV9
clone size: .
J gene: TRBJ1-3
D gene: .
CDR3 DNA: TGTGCCAGCAGCGTTCTTACCGGAGGAGGAAACACCATATATTTT
CDR3 protein: CASSVLTGGGNTIYF

V gene: TRBV5-4
clone size: .
J gene: TRBJ1-5
D gene: .
CDR3 DNA: TGTGCCAGCAGCTTGGCGGGGGGGGATCAGCCCCAGCATTTT
CDR3 protein: CASSLAGGDQPQHF

V gene: TRBV28
clone size: .
J gene: TRBJ1-3
D gene: .
CDR3 DNA: TGTGCCAGCAGTCCGCAGGGAACTGGAAACACCATATATTTT
CDR3 protein: CASSPQGTGNTIYF

V gene: TRBV2
clone size: .
J gene: TRBJ2-7
D gene: .
CDR3 DNA: TGTGCCACCAATGAGGGCAGCTACGAGCAGTACTTC
CDR3 protein: CATNEGSYEQYF

V gene: TRBV7-9
clone size: .
J gene: TRBJ1-1
D gene: .
CDR3 DNA: TGTGCCAGCAGCCCAGGGTTTGGCGACACTGAAGCTTTCTTT
CDR3 protein: CASSPGFGDTEAFF

V gene: TRBV5-6
clone size: .
J gene: TRBJ2-3
D gene: .
CDR3 DNA: TGTGCCAGCAGCTTGGTTCAGAGCACAGATACGCAGTATTTT
CDR3 protein: CASSLVQSTDTQYF

V gene: TRBV13
clone size: .
J gene: TRBJ2-1
D gene: .
CDR3 DNA: TGTGCCAGCACCGAGGGAGGTAATGAGCAGTTCTTC
CDR3 protein: CASTEGGNEQFF

V gene: TRBV4-2
clone size: .
J gene: TRBJ1-4
D gene: .
CDR3 DNA: TGTGCCAGCAGCCAGGCTGAGGCAACTAATGAAAAACTGTTTTTT
CDR3 protein: CASSQAEATNEKLFF

V gene: TRBV7-6
clone size: .
J gene: TRBJ2-7
D gene: TRBD2
CDR3 DNA: TGTGCCAGCAGCTTACTAGCGGGGGGCCTCTACGAGCAGTACTTC
CDR3 protein: CASSLLAGGLYEQYF

V gene: TRBV7-9
clone size: .
J gene: TRBJ2-7
D gene: TRBD2
CDR3 DNA: TGTGCCAGCAGCACCTTGGGAGGGGCCCACTCCTACGAGCAGTACTTC
CDR3 protein: CASSTLGGAHSYEQYF

V gene: TRBV19
clone size: .
J gene: TRBJ1-3
D gene: TRBD1
CDR3 DNA: TGTGCCAGTAGTATAGGACGGACAGGTGGAAACACCATATATTTT
CDR3 protein: CASSIGRTGGNTIYF

V gene: TRBV7-9
clone size: .
J gene: TRBJ2-1
D gene: .
CDR3 DNA: TGTGCCAGCAGCCAGGGTGGGGACTCCTACAATGAGCAGTTCTTC
CDR3 protein: CASSQGGDSYNEQFF

V gene: TRBV5-1
clone size: .
J gene: TRBJ1-2
D gene: TRBD1
CDR3 DNA: TGCGCCAGCAGCTTCGGTGACAGGGGGATGTTGGATGGCTACACCTTC
CDR3 protein: CASSFGDRGMLDGYTF

V gene: TRBV5-1
clone size: .
J gene: TRBJ1-5
D gene: TRBD1
CDR3 DNA: TGCGCCAGCAGCCCAGGGACAGGGACCAATCAGCCCCAGCATTTT
CDR3 protein: CASSPGTGTNQPQHF

V gene: TRBV5-1
clone size: .
J gene: TRBJ2-7
D gene: TRBD1
CDR3 DNA: TGCGCCAGCAGCACCGGGACAGCGCACGGCCTCGAGCAGTACTTC
CDR3 protein: CASSTGTAHGLEQYF

V gene: TRBV9
clone size: .
J gene: TRBJ2-7
D gene: TRBD1
CDR3 DNA: TGTGCCAGCAGCGTAGGAGGGGGTTTCAAACAGGGGGCCCACGAGCAGTACTTC
CDR3 protein: CASSVGGGFKQGAHEQYF

V gene: TRBV7-9
clone size: .
J gene: TRBJ1-1
D gene: TRBD1
CDR3 DNA: TGTGCCAGCCAGACAGGGTACACTGAAGCTTTCTTT
CDR3 protein: CASQTGYTEAFF

V gene: TRBV29-1
clone size: .
J gene: TRBJ1-4
D gene: TRBD1
CDR3 DNA: TGCAGCGTCCAACGGACAGGGATTGGTGAAAAACTGTTTTTT
CDR3 protein: CSVQRTGIGEKLFF

V gene: TRBV21-1
clone size: .
J gene: TRBJ1-1
D gene: .
CDR3 DNA: TGTGCCAGCCCCCAAGGGGGACAGCTATTCCCCTCCGAGGGGAACACTGAAGCTTTCTTT
CDR3 protein: CASPQGGQLFPSEGNTEAFF

V gene: TRBV9
clone size: .
J gene: TRBJ1-1
D gene: .
CDR3 DNA: TGTGCCAGCAGCGTGGGACGGGGGATAGGGGACACTGAAGCTTTCTTT
CDR3 protein: CASSVGRGIGDTEAFF

V gene: TRBV6-6
clone size: few
J gene: TRBJ2-6
D gene: .
CDR3 DNA: TGTGCCAGCAGTTACGACAGTTCTGGGGCCAACGTCCTGACTTTC
CDR3 protein: CASSYDSSGANVLTF

V gene: TRBV9
clone size: .
J gene: TRBJ2-7
D gene: .
CDR3 DNA: TGTGCCAGCAGCGTAGCCGGAGGTAGGGATTACGAGCAGTACTTC
CDR3 protein: CASSVAGGRDYEQYF

V gene: TRBV28
clone size: .
J gene: TRBJ1-4
D gene: .
CDR3 DNA: TGTGCCAGCAGTTTATTAGCCCAAGCAACTAATGAAAAACTGTTTTTT
CDR3 protein: CASSLLAQATNEKLFF

V gene: TRBV7-8
clone size: .
J gene: TRBJ1-6
D gene: TRBD1
CDR3 DNA: TGTGCCAGCAGCTTAGGGGACAGATCGACTTCACCCCTCCACTTT
CDR3 protein: CASSLGDRSTSPLHF

V gene: TRBV7-9
clone size: .
J gene: TRBJ2-1
D gene: .
CDR3 DNA: TGTGCCAGCAGCTTAGAGTGGAGCTCCTACAATGAGCAGTTCTTC
CDR3 protein: CASSLEWSSYNEQFF

V gene: TRBV18
clone size: .
J gene: TRBJ2-7
D gene: TRBD1
CDR3 DNA: TGTGCCAGCTCACCGCCGACAGGGATCACCTACGAGCAGTACTTC
CDR3 protein: CASSPPTGITYEQYF

V gene: TRBV10-2
clone size: .
J gene: TRBJ2-4
D gene: .
CDR3 DNA: TGCGCCAGCAGTGATCCGGGGAAGGGTGGGCAAAACATTCAGTACTTC
CDR3 protein: CASSDPGKGGQNIQYF

V gene: TRBV7-2
clone size: .
J gene: TRBJ2-1
D gene: TRBD2
CDR3 DNA: TGTGCCAGCAGCCCCCGGACTAGCGGTTCCAATGAGCAGTTCTTC
CDR3 protein: CASSPRTSGSNEQFF

V gene: TRBV6-5
clone size: .
J gene: TRBJ1-4
D gene: .
CDR3 DNA: TGTGCCAGCCGGACGGGATTTGAAAAACTGTTTTTT
CDR3 protein: CASRTGFEKLFF

V gene: TRBV5-1
clone size: .
J gene: TRBJ2-3
D gene: TRBD1
CDR3 DNA: TGCGCCAGCAGCCCCGGGACAGGGGTAGATACGCAGTATTTT
CDR3 protein: CASSPGTGVDTQYF

V gene: TRBV7-9
clone size: .
J gene: TRBJ1-1
D gene: TRBD1
CDR3 DNA: TGTGCCAGCAGCCCATCCTACAGGGGGCTCGACACTGAAGCTTTCTTT
CDR3 protein: CASSPSYRGLDTEAFF